The present T cell receptor (beta chain) was sequenced within a study of blood T cell repertoires in COVID-19. Turning to the study itself: Acute and convalescent COVID-19 samples came from the United States, Italy and Spain.

Grouping used clinical history reported by participants in a survey and questionnaire. As processed by the authors: The assay estimated nucleated cells by amplifying reference gene primers. Clones were sequenced by immunoSEQ multiplex PCR, and TCRdb holds only the in-frame ones, with some missing. Clone size and the V and J calls come from that table; the DNA yielded D and trimming. The sample lists over 200,000 clones, roughly nine tenths occurring once. Specimen: PBMCs or T cells enriched from blood (not recorded which). This TCR came from a man aged 25-45 years who had recovered from COVID-19.

CDR3 amino acids: CASSLVGVSQATQYF. The CDR3, as DNA: TGCGCCAGCAGCTTGGTCGGGGTTAGTCAAGCTACGCAGTATTTT. V and J are TRBV5-1 and TRBJ2-3; a weak D match, TRBD2 (5 bases). V lost 0 bases to trimming and J lost 8 bases, with 16 bases between them. The CDR3 contains 15 residues. Germline-derived CDR1 and CDR2 are SGHRS and YFSETQ.